The clone carrying this T cell receptor beta chain occurred a few times. This sample is part of a study of beta chain features in type 1 diabetes. Germline loops: CDR1 GTSNPN, CDR2 SVGIG (reference sequence). V was cut by 3 bases and J by 3 bases, with 12 bases left in between. This CDR3 is built from 14 residues. Expressed TCRB transcripts were sequenced because the isolated RNA had all been reverse transcribed beforehand. The table came from immunoSEQ multiplex PCR; TCRdb's copy has only in-frame clones and leaves some out. Here the sample spans about 370,000 clones, over 13% being singletons. Post-sort purity exceeded 98% for all sorted populations.

This sequence originates from a young woman in good health. The sample taken for sequencing was naive CD4+ T cells from blood. The chain employs TRBV30 and TRBJ2-4, with a tentative D call TRBD1 (6 bases). CDR3 DNA: TGTGCCTGGAGGATACAGGGAGTCAAAAACATTCAGTACTTC. Protein sequence: CAWRIQGVKNIQYF.